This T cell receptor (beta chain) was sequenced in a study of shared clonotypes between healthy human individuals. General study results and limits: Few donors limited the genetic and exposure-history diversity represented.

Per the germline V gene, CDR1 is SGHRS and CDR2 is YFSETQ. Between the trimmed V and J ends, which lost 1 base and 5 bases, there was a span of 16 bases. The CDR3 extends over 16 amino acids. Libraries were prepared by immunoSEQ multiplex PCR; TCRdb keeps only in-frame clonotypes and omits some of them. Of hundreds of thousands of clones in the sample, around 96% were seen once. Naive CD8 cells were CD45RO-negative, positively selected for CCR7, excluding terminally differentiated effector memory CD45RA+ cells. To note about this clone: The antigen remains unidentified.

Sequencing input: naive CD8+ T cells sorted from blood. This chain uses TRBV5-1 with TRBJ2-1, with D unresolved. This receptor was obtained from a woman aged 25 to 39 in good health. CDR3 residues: CASSLWLGPDDNEQFF. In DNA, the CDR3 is TGCGCCAGCAGCTTGTGGCTAGGGCCCGATGACAATGAGCAGTTCTTC.